Described below is a single TCR beta chain sequence and its context. Its antigen is still unknown. The germline V gene encodes CDR1 MRHNA and CDR2 SNTAGT. CDR3 size: 16 residues. With 3 bases clipped from V and 5 bases from J, the junction kept 8 bases outside the gene matches. This table comes from immunoSEQ multiplex PCR, and its TCRdb copy is limited to in-frame clones, with some not included. The sample contains fewer than 90,000 clones, 80% of which appear only once. The data were taken from a study of T cells in localized non-small cell lung cancer. Study-level results: In adjacent lung appeared a median 57 of the top 100 tumor clones. Uninvolved adjacent lung showed the highest T cell clonality, exceeding tumor. Because researchers sequenced only one region of the tumor, heterogeneity is still possible.

Sequencing used PBMCs, obtained before any cancer treatment. The chain couples TRBV6-4 to TRBJ2-5; TRBD2 matches 11 bases. This clonotype was obtained from a man aged 40 to 70 with stage II squamous cell lung carcinoma. The CDR3, as DNA: TGTGCCAGCAGTGAAAGAGGGACTAGCGGAATGGAGACCCAGTACTTC. It encodes CASSERGTSGMETQYF.